One sample yielded the 11 T cell receptor beta chains listed below, sequenced in a study of T cells in women clearing cervical HPV infection. The data were produced by immunoSEQ multiplex PCR, yet TCRdb's version contains in-frame clones alone and is incomplete. This sample contains about 22,000 clones. The sample taken for sequencing was blood buffy coat. Every receptor here comes from a woman aged 18-69 years with a cervical HPV16 infection that either progressed to CIN3+ or cleared (not recorded which).

Regarding this clone: The DNA ends 3 residues before the CDR3 does, and the rest of the CDR3 is filled in from the germline J gene. J is TRBJ1-2 and V is TRBV5-1; weak D call: TRBD1 (5 bases). CDR1 is SGHRS, CDR2 YFSETQ, per germline. The CDR3 runs 13 residues. V gave up 0 bases and J gave up 7 bases, with 10 bases separating them. The sequenced CDR3 bases are TGCGCCAGCAGCTTGGACCAGGGTGGTGGC. It specifies CASSLDQGGG. The entire CDR3 protein is CASSLDQGGGYTF.

On this clone itself: The read ends 3 residues before the CDR3 terminus; that terminus is restored from the germline J gene. The chain employs TRBV16 and TRBJ1-5, with a weak D call TRBD1 (5 bases). Trimming shortened V by 1 base and J by 4 bases, and 8 bases separated the two germline ends. Germline V CDR1 and CDR2: KGHSY, FQNENV. This CDR3 spans 14 amino acids. Partial CDR3 DNA: TGTGCCAGCAGCCAATGGCAGGGTAATCAGCCC. It translates to CASSQWQGNQP. The whole CDR3 region reads CASSQWQGNQPQHF.

Of note for this clone: The read ends 3 residues before the CDR3 terminus; that terminus is restored from the germline J gene. J is TRBJ2-5 and V is TRBV5-1; possibly TRBD1 for D (5 bases). Deletions cut 5 bases from V and 7 bases from J, with 24 bases between. Germline V gives CDR1 SGHRS, CDR2 YFSETQ. The length of the CDR3 is 16 residues. The CDR3 loop is CASSSTPRQGYSTQYF. Incomplete CDR3 DNA: TGCGCCAGCAGTTCCACGCCGAGGCAGGGTTACTCGACC.

Concerning this clone itself: The read stops 3 residues short of the end of the CDR3; the missing end is completed from the germline J gene. Other DNA sequences in the same sample also yield this CDR3. The rearrangement links TRBV7-9 to TRBJ1-2; possibly TRBD1 for D (6 bases). The CDR3 is 13 residues long. Trimming shortened V by 5 bases and J by 7 bases, and 14 bases separated the two germline ends. Germline CDR1 and CDR2: SEHNR and FQNEAQ (reference sequence). Partial CDR3 DNA: TGTGCCAGCAGCCTTGGGACATTTGGTGGC. Translation: CASSLGTFGG. The entire CDR3 protein reads CASSLGTFGGYTF.

As regards this clone: The read terminates 3 residues ahead of where the CDR3 ends, so the germline J gene completes it. The chain recombines TRBV12-3 or TRBV12-4 with TRBJ2-3; 15 bases are shared with TRBD2. The CDR3 extends over 17 amino acids. Trimming removed 6 bases from V and 2 bases from J; junction bases left unmatched: 6. The CDR3 sequence: CASRPGLAGGDTDTQYF. Partial CDR3 DNA: TGTGCCAGCAGACCCGGACTAGCGGGGGGGGACACAGATACG.

Points on this clone: The CDR3 end lies 3 residues beyond the end of the read and is filled in from the germline J gene. The chain combines TRBV2 with TRBJ1-3; D unclear. The CDR3 is made up of 11 amino acids. The germline V gene encodes CDR1 SNHLY and CDR2 FYNNEI. The ends were cut back, 9 bases at V and 4 bases at J, with 7 bases in the middle. Here the CDR3 reads CARQYGNTIYF. Partial CDR3 DNA: TGTGCCAGGCAGTACGGAAACACC.

A note on this clone: One end of the junction is discordant with germline, which a read error may explain. From the germline J gene comes the end of the CDR3, since the read stops 3 residues before it. The genes are TRBV7-7 and TRBJ2-1; D unresolved. This CDR3 is built from 13 residues. CDR1 is SSHAT and CDR2 is FNYEAQ in the germline V gene (reference sequence). Here the CDR3 reads CASSLDFYNEQFF. The part of the CDR3 DNA that was read is TGTGCTAGCAGCTTAGACTTCTACAATGAG.

Concerning this clone: The CDR3 is cut off 3 residues early in the read; its end comes from the germline J gene. The V call is TRBV28, the J call TRBJ2-7; possible D gene TRBD1, 5 bases. The CDR3 sequence is 14 residues long. Germline loops: CDR1 MDHEN, CDR2 SYDVKM. V was pared by 2 bases and J by 3 bases, with 11 bases between. The CDR3 spells CASSLIGHLYEQYF. CDR3 DNA, as far as it was read: TGTGCCAGCAGTTTAATCGGACACCTCTACGAG.

Turning to this clone: Coverage ceases 3 residues before the CDR3 finishes, and the germline J gene fills in the end. The V gene is TRBV7-2, the J gene TRBJ2-1; 11 nucleotides line up with TRBD2. The germline CDR1 and CDR2 sequences are SGHTA and FQGNSA. Losses at the gene ends were 2 bases for V and 9 bases for J; bases not matched to a gene: 3. The CDR3 has 14 residues. This chain's CDR3 is CASSLLAGGPEQFF. CDR3 DNA (partial): TGTGCCAGCAGCTTATTAGCGGGGGGGCCTGAG.

Comments on this clone: The read comes to an end 3 residues before the CDR3 does, leaving the germline J gene to fill in the end. This chain connects TRBV19 to TRBJ2-7; 11 nucleotides agree with TRBD2. Germline V lookup: CDR1 LNHDA, CDR2 SQIVND (reference sequence). J gave up 1 base and V 5 bases, and 16 bases lay outside the gene matches. The CDR3 totals 19 residues. CDR3 region: CASSPPRGPSGRLSYEQYF. The sequenced CDR3 bases are TGTGCCAGTAGTCCACCCAGGGGACCTAGCGGGAGGTTGTCCTACGAG.

Worth noting for this clone: The read is 3 residues too short to cover the CDR3 end, so that end is filled in from the germline J gene. The chain is built from TRBV18 and TRBJ2-2; 7 nucleotides agree with TRBD2. The CDR3 contains 19 residues. Germline V lookup: CDR1 KGHSH, CDR2 LQKENI. Germline trimming cut 0 bases from V and 3 bases from J; bases unmatched to any gene: 13. CDR3 protein: CASSPPTAGKTGYTGELFF. CDR3 bases read: TGTGCCAGCTCACCACCAACAGCGGGAAAAACTGGCTACACCGGGGAG.